The entry below gives a single T cell receptor (beta chain) sequence along with its context. Its antigen is not identified. The data belong to a study of T cell responses to AZD1222 COVID-19 vaccine. Study-wide results and limits: Donors were mostly white British, more females; clonal diversity possibly underestimated. Baseline seropositivity characterized only six or seven AZD1222 recipients. Spike-specific TCR breadth and depth both grew after two AZD1222 doses. Nearly half of spike-specific TCRs reportedly target unmutated variant regions.

Clones were sequenced by immunoSEQ multiplex PCR, and TCRdb holds only the in-frame ones, with some missing. The sample shows approximately 190,000 clones, approximately 94% of them seen only once. The CDR3 sequence is 11 residues long. With 7 bases removed from V and 5 bases from J, the gap between germline ends came to 8 bases. Germline-derived CDR1 and CDR2 are DFQATT and SNEGSKA (reference sequence). The chain is built from TRBV20-1 and TRBJ1-4; D gene uncertain. The specimen was peripheral blood, collected 28 days after the second dose of the MenACWY control vaccine. This clonotype originated in an adult who received the MenACWY meningococcal vaccine as a control. CDR3 loop: CSVKGNEKLFF. Here the CDR3 DNA reads TGCAGTGTCAAAGGGAATGAAAAACTGTTTTTT.